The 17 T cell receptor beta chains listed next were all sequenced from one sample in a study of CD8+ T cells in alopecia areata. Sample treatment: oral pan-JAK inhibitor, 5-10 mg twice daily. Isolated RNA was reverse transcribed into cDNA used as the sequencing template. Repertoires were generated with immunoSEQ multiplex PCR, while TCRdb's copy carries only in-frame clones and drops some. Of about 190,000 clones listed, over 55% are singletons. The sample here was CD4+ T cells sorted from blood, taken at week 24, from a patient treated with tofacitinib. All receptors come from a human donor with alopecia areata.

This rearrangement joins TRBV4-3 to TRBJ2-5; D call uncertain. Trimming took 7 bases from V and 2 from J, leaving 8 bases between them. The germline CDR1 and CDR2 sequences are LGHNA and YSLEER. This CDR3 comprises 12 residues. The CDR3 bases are TGCGCCAGCACCGACTCGCAAGAGACCCAGTACTTC. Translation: CASTDSQETQYF.

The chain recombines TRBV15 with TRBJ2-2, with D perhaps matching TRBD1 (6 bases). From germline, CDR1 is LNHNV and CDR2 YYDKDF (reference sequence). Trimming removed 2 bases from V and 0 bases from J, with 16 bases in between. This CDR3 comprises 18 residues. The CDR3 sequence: CATSRQRRDTTNTGELFF. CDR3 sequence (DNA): TGTGCCACCAGCAGACAACGCCGGGACACGACGAACACCGGGGAGCTGTTTTTT.

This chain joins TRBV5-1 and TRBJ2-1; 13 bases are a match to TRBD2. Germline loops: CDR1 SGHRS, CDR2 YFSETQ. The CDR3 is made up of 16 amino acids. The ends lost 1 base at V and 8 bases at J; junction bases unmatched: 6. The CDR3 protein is CASSLRTSGGVYEQFF. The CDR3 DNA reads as TGCGCCAGCAGCTTGCGGACTAGCGGGGGCGTCTATGAGCAGTTCTTC. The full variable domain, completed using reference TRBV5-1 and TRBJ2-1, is KAGVTQTPRYLIKTRGQQVTLSCSPISGHRSVSWYQQTPGQGLQFLFEYFSETQRNKGNFPGRFSGRQFSNSRSEMNVSTLELGDSALYLCASSLRTSGGVYEQFFGPGTRLTVL.

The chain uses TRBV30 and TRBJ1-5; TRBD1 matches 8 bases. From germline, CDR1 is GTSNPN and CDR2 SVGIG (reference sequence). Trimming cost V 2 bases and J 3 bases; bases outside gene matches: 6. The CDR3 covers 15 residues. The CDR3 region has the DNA TGTGCCTGGAGTCAGGGGGCGGGGGACAATCAGCCCCAGCATTTT. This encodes CAWSQGAGDNQPQHF. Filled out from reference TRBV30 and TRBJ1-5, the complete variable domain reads SQTIHQWPATLVQPVGSPLSLECTVEGTSNPNLYWYRQAAGRGLQLLFYSVGIGQISSEVPQNLSASRPQDRQFILSSKKLLLSDSGFYLCAWSQGAGDNQPQHFGDGTRLSIL.

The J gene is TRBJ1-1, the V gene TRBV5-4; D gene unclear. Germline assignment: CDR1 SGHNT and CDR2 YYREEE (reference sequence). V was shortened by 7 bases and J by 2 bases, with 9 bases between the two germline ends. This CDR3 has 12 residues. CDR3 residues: CASGSPNTEAFF. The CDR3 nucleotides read TGTGCCAGCGGATCGCCTAACACTGAAGCTTTCTTT.

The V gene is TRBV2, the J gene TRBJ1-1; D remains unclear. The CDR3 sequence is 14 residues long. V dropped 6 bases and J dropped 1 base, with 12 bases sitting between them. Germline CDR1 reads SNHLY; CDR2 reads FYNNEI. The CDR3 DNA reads TGTGCCAGCAGCTCGACATACAGGAACACTGAAGCTTTCTTT. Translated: CASSSTYRNTEAFF.

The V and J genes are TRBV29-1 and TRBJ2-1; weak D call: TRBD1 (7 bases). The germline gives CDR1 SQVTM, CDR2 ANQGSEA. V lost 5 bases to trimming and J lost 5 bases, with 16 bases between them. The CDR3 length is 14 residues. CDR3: CSVHRGTEDNEQFF. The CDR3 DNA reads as TGCAGCGTTCACCGGGGGACAGAGGACAATGAGCAGTTCTTC.

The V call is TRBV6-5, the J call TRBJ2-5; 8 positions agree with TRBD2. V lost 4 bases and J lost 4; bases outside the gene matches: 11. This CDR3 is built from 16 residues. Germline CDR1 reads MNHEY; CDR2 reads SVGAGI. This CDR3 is CASSLGVGLAGETQYF. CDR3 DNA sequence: TGTGCCAGCAGTTTAGGAGTAGGGCTAGCGGGAGAGACCCAGTACTTC.

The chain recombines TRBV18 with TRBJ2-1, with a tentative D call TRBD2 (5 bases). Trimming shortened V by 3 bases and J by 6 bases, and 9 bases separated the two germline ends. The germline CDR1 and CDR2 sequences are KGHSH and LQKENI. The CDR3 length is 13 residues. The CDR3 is CASSPLRGNEQFF. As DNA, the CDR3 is TGTGCCAGCTCACCTCTTCGGGGCAATGAGCAGTTCTTC.

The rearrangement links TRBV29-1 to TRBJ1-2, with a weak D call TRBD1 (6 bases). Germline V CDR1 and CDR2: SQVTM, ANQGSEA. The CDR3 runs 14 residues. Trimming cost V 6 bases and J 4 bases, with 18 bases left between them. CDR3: CSVVPQGGGYGYTF. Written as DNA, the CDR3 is TGCAGCGTCGTACCACAGGGCGGAGGCTATGGCTACACCTTC.

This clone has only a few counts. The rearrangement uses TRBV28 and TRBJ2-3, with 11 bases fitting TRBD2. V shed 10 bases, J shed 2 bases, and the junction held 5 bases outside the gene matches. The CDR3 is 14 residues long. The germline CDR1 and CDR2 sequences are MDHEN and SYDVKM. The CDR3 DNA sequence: TGTGCCATCGGGACTAGCGGACACACAGATACGCAGTATTTT. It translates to CAIGTSGHTDTQYF. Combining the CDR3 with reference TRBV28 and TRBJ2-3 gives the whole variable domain DVKVTQSSRYLVKRTGEKVFLECVQDMDHENMFWYRQDPGLGLRLIYFSYDVKMKEKGDIPEGYSVSREKKERFSLILESASTNQTSMYLCAIGTSGHTDTQYFGPGTRLTVL.

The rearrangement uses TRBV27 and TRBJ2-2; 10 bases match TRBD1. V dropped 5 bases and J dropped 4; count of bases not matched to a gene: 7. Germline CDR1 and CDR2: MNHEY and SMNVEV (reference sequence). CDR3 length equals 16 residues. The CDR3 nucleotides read TGTGCCAGCAGTCTGGACAGGGGGTCGGGCACCGGGGAGCTGTTTTTT. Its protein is CASSLDRGSGTGELFF.

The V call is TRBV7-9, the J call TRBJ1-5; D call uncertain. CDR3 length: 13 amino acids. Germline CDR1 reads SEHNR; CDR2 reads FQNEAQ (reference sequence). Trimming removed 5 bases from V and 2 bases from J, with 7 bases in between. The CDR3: CASSVEGNQPQHF. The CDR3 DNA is TGTGCCAGCAGCGTGGAAGGCAATCAGCCCCAGCATTTT.

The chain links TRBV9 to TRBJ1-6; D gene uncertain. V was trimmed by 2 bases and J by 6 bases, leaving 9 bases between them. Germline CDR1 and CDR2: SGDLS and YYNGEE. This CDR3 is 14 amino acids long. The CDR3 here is CASSVDTFNSPLHF. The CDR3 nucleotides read TGTGCCAGCAGCGTCGACACCTTTAATTCACCCCTCCACTTT.

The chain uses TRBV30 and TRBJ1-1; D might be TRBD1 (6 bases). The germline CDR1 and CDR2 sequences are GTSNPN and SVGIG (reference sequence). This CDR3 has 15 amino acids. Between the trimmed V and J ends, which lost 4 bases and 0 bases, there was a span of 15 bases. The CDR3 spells CAWTNGDRMNTEAFF. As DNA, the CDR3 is TGTGCCTGGACGAATGGCGACAGGATGAACACTGAAGCTTTCTTT.

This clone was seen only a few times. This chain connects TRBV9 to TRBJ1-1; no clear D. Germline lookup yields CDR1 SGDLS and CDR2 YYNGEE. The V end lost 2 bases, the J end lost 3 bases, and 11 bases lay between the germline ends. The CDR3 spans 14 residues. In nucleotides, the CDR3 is TGTGCCAGCAGCGTCGAGTCCTCGTACACTGAAGCTTTCTTT. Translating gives CASSVESSYTEAFF.

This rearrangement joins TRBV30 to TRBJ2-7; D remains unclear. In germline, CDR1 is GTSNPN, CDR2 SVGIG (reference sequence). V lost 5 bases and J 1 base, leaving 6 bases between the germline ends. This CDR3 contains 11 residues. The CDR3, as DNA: TGTGCCTGGGGACGGTCCTACGAGCAGTACTTC. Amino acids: CAWGRSYEQYF.